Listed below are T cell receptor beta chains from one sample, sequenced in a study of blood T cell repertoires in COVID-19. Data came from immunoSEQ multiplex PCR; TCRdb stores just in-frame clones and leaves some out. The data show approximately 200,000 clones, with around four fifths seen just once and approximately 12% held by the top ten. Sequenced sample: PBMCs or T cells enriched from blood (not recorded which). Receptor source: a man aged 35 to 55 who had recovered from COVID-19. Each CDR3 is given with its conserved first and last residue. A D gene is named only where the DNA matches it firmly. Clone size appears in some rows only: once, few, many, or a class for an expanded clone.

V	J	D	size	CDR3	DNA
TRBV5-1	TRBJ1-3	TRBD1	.	CASSLVEGATGNTIYF	TGCGCCAGCAGCTTGGTAGAGGGGGCGACTGGAAACACCATATATTTT
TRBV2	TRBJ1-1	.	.	CASPRRGNTEAFF	TGTGCCAGCCCTCGGAGGGGGAACACTGAAGCTTTCTTT
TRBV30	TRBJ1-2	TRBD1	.	CAWSVQGAYYGYTF	TGTGCCTGGAGTGTACAGGGGGCCTACTATGGCTACACCTTC
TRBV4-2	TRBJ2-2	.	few	CASSRGEVNTGELFF	TGTGCCAGCAGCCGGGGGGAGGTAAACACCGGGGAGCTGTTTTTT
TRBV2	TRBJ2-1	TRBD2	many	CASKSASGRSSYNEQFF	TGTGCCAGCAAGTCGGCTAGCGGGAGGAGCTCCTACAATGAGCAGTTCTTC
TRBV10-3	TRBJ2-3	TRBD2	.	CAIRLAEPTDTQYF	TGTGCCATCCGACTAGCGGAACCCACAGATACGCAGTATTTT
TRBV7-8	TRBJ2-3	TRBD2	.	CASSMGLAGVIDTQYF	TGTGCCAGCAGCATGGGACTAGCGGGAGTTATAGATACGCAGTATTTT
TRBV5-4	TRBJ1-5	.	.	CASSLGGGNSNQPQHF	TGTGCCAGCAGCTTGGGAGGAGGGAATAGCAATCAGCCCCAGCATTTT
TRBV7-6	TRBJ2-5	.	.	CASSLSTEYQETQYF	TGTGCCAGCAGCCTAAGCACGGAGTACCAAGAGACCCAGTACTTC
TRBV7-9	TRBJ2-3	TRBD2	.	CASSLAAGGSTDTQYF	TGTGCCAGCAGCTTAGCTGCGGGAGGGAGCACAGATACGCAGTATTTT
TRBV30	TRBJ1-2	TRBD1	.	CAWSPVPGQGGGYTF	TGTGCCTGGAGTCCCGTGCCGGGACAGGGAGGCGGCTACACCTTC
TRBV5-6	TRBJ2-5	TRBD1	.	CASSPRTGTVKTQYF	TGTGCCAGCAGCCCTCGGACAGGGACGGTGAAGACCCAGTACTTC
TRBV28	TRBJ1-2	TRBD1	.	CATQGRGYGYTF	TGTGCCACCCAGGGCAGGGGGTATGGCTACACCTTC
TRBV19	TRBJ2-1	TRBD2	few	CASSGRYYNEQFF	TGTGCCAGTAGCGGGAGGTACTACAATGAGCAGTTCTTC
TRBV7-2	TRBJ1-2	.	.	CASSFLDGKYGYTF	TGTGCCAGCAGCTTCCTAGACGGAAAGTATGGCTACACCTTC
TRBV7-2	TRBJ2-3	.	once	CASSLEQPMDTQYF	TGTGCCAGCAGCTTAGAACAGCCGATGGATACGCAGTATTTT
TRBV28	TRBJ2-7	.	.	CASSLYTGTPKGYEQYF	TGTGCCAGCAGTTTGTACACCGGGACTCCTAAGGGCTACGAGCAGTACTTC
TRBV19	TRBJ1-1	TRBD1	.	CASSRGQRGTEAFF	TGTGCCAGTAGTCGGGGACAGAGGGGCACTGAAGCTTTCTTT
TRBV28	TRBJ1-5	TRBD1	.	CASTPAGGDQPQHF	TGTGCCAGCACCCCCGCAGGGGGCGATCAGCCCCAGCATTTT
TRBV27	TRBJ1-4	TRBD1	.	CASSRSGTVVEKLFF	TGTGCCAGCAGCAGATCCGGGACAGTAGTCGAAAAACTGTTTTTT
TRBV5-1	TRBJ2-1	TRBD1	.	CASTQSGQGNNEQFF	TGCGCCAGCACCCAATCGGGACAGGGCAACAATGAGCAGTTCTTC
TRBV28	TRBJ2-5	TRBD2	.	CASSSRLAGETQYF	TGTGCCAGCAGTTCTAGACTAGCGGGGGAGACCCAGTACTTC
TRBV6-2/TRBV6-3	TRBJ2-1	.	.	CASSRAGPQFF	TGTGCCAGCAGTAGGGCGGGCCCCCAGTTCTTC
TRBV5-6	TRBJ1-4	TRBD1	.	CASSLWTGTTNEKLFF	TGTGCCAGCAGCCTCTGGACAGGCACAACTAATGAAAAACTGTTTTTT
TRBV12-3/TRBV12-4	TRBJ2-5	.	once	CASSWTVQETQYF	TGTGCCAGCAGTTGGACAGTACAAGAGACCCAGTACTTC
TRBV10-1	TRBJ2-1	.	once	CASSESGKWPDEQFF	TGCGCCAGCAGTGAGTCCGGGAAGTGGCCAGATGAGCAGTTCTTC
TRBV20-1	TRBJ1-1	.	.	CSAKHTEAFF	TGCAGTGCCAAGCACACTGAAGCTTTCTTT
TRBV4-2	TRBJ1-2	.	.	CASSQATGGNYGYTF	TGTGCCAGCAGCCAAGCAACAGGTGGGAACTATGGCTACACCTTC
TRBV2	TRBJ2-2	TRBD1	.	CASSAFGQANTGELFF	TGTGCCAGCAGTGCGTTTGGACAGGCGAACACCGGGGAGCTGTTTTTT
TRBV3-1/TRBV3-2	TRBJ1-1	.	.	CASRHNVNTEAFF	TGTGCCAGCAGGCACAACGTGAACACTGAAGCTTTCTTT
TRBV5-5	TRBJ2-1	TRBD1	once	CASSLVGWTGNNEQFF	TGTGCCAGCAGCTTGGTAGGCTGGACAGGGAACAATGAGCAGTTCTTC
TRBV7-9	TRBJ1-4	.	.	CASSLGIEGGRGTNEKLFF	TGTGCCAGCAGCTTAGGGATCGAGGGAGGCCGGGGAACTAATGAAAAACTGTTTTTT
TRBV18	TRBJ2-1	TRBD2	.	CASSPGTAGVAFF	TGTGCCAGCTCACCTGGGACGGCGGGAGTGGCGTTCTTC
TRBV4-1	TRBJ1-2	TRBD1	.	CASSQDQGASYGYTF	TGCGCCAGCAGCCAAGATCAGGGGGCCTCCTATGGCTACACCTTC
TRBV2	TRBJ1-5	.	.	CASSVATQVFQPQHF	TGTGCCAGCAGTGTGGCCACCCAAGTATTTCAGCCCCAGCATTTT
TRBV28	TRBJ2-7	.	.	CATTPGQRTYEQYF	TGTGCCACCACTCCAGGGCAAAGGACCTACGAGCAGTACTTC
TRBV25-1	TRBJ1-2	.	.	CASSEGSKDYGYTF	TGTGCCAGCAGTGAGGGGAGCAAAGACTATGGCTACACCTTC
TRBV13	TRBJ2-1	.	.	CASGSWTDQNEQFF	TGTGCCAGCGGGTCTTGGACAGATCAAAATGAGCAGTTCTTC
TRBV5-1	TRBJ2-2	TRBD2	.	CASSVANTSAVYTGELFF	TGCGCCAGCAGTGTAGCAAATACTAGCGCCGTTTACACCGGGGAGCTGTTTTTT
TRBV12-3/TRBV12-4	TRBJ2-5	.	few	CASGQSPSETQYF	TGTGCCAGCGGACAGAGCCCCTCGGAGACCCAGTACTTC
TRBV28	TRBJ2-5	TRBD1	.	CASSYPGQGWQTQYF	TGTGCCAGCAGTTACCCGGGACAGGGTTGGCAGACCCAGTACTTC
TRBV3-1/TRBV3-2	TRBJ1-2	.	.	CASSQAGGWRGYTF	TGTGCCAGCAGCCAAGCCGGAGGGTGGCGGGGCTACACCTTC
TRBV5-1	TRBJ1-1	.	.	CASSLAGAPTEAFF	TGCGCCAGCAGCTTGGCAGGCGCCCCGACTGAAGCTTTCTTT
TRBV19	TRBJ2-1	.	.	CASSPSVSPYNEQFF	TGTGCCAGTAGCCCTAGCGTGTCCCCGTACAATGAGCAGTTCTTC
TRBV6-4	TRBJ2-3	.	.	CASSASSSTDTQYF	TGTGCCAGCAGTGCTTCTAGCAGTACAGATACGCAGTATTTT
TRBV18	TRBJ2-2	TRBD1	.	CASSPRSGGETGELFF	TGTGCCAGCTCACCAAGATCAGGGGGAGAGACCGGGGAGCTGTTTTTT
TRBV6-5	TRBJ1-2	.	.	CASSYSAGLNYGYTF	TGTGCCAGCAGTTACTCGGCCGGGTTGAACTATGGCTACACCTTC
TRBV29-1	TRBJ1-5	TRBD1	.	CSARQGSQPQHF	TGCAGCGCACGACAGGGTAGTCAGCCCCAGCATTTT
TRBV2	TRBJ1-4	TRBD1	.	CATSTGPATNEKLFF	TGTGCCACCTCGACAGGGCCAGCAACTAATGAAAAACTGTTTTTT
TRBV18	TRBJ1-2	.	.	CASSPQTGNYGYTF	TGTGCCAGCTCACCACAGACAGGAAACTATGGCTACACCTTC
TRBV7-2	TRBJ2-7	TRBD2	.	CASSLVAGPGYEQYF	TGTGCCAGCAGCTTAGTAGCGGGACCCGGCTACGAGCAGTACTTC
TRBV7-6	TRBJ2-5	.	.	CASSSDPDRSETQYF	TGTGCCAGCAGTTCCGACCCTGACAGGAGTGAGACCCAGTACTTC
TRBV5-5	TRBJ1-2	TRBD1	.	CASSFGPGQGANNYGYTF	TGTGCCAGCAGCTTTGGCCCGGGACAGGGGGCCAATAACTATGGCTACACCTTC
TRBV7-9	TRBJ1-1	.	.	CASSLVGRNTEAFF	TGTGCCAGCAGCTTAGTGGGGCGGAACACTGAAGCTTTCTTT
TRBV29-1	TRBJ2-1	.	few	CSESRGNEQFF	TGCAGCGAAAGTAGGGGCAATGAGCAGTTCTTC
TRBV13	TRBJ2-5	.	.	CASSGGQETQYF	TGTGCCAGCAGCGGGGGGCAAGAGACCCAGTACTTC
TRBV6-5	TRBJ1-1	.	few	CASSYAKQVPTEAFF	TGTGCCAGCAGTTACGCGAAACAGGTACCCACTGAAGCTTTCTTT
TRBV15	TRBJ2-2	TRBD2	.	CATSGGLAGVSTGELFF	TGTGCCACCAGCGGCGGACTAGCGGGAGTGAGTACCGGGGAGCTGTTTTTT
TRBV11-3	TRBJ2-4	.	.	CASSLGLRDIQYF	TGTGCCAGCAGCTTAGGACTACGGGACATTCAGTACTTC